Shown below are 25 T cell receptor beta chains from a single sample sequenced in a study of blood T cells in healthy people across ages. Primers used in a second PCR of roughly 6 to 12 cycles were a sample-barcoded 5' primer and a J-beta primer mix. From the 5' RACE reads, TCRdb called clonotypes with MiXCR, one entry per CDR3 protein. This sample has about 780,000 distinct CDR3 sequences, with more than 35% found just once. What was sequenced was blood. All receptors come from a man aged 80 or over in good health.

In its sample, this clonotype was seen a few times. The chain links TRBV12-3 or TRBV12-4 to TRBJ2-6; 12 bases agree with TRBD1. This CDR3 comprises 19 residues. J gave up 4 bases and V 4 bases, and 11 bases lay outside the gene matches. The CDR3 reads CASSSPRDRGRRGANVLTF. In DNA form, the CDR3 reads TGTGCCAGCAGTTCCCCCCGGGACAGGGGGCGGAGAGGGGCCAACGTCCTGACTTTC.

V is TRBV12-3 or TRBV12-4 and J is TRBJ2-7; TRBD1 agrees at 7 bases. This CDR3 spans 14 amino acids. J gave up 3 bases and V 5 bases, and 7 bases lay outside the gene matches. The CDR3 reads CASSPTGQHYEQYF. The CDR3 coding sequence is TGTGCCAGCAGTCCCACGGGACAGCACTACGAGCAGTACTTC.

A few counts support this clonotype. V usage is TRBV7-6 and J usage is TRBJ1-6; D remains unclear. The CDR3 has 14 amino acids. CDR1 SGHVS and CDR2 FNYEAQ come from the germline V gene. Deletions cut 2 bases from V and 8 bases from J, with 10 bases between. DNA for the CDR3: TGTGCCAGCAGCTTAAACACGGACCATTCACCCCTCCACTTT. Translation gives CASSLNTDHSPLHF.

This clonotype has just a few counts. V is TRBV29-1 and J is TRBJ2-4, with D unclear. V lost 6 bases and J lost 4, with 7 bases in between. This CDR3 comprises 11 residues. Germline CDR1 SQVTM, CDR2 ANQGSEA. CDR3 region: CSVASKNIQYF. The CDR3 nucleotides are TGCAGCGTCGCCTCTAAAAACATTCAGTACTTC.

The genes are TRBV6-5 and TRBJ2-3, with D tentatively TRBD1 (6 bases). This CDR3 has 16 amino acids. The germline CDR1 and CDR2 sequences are MNHEY and SVGAGI. The V end lost 0 bases, the J end lost 2 bases, and 12 bases lay between the germline ends. For the CDR3, the DNA is TGTGCCAGCAGTTACTCGGGGGCGATTGTCACAGATACGCAGTATTTT. Its protein is CASSYSGAIVTDTQYF.

A few counts support this clonotype. CDR3 sequence reads: CASSQDSGESTDTQYF. CDR3 in DNA: TGTGCCAGCAGCCAAGACAGCGGGGAATCCACAGATACGCAGTATTTT. The V call is TRBV14, the J call TRBJ2-3, with 7 bases that match TRBD2. CDR3 length: 16 residues. Trimming at V came to 0 bases and at J to 2 bases, leaving 5 bases not matched to a gene. The germline CDR1 and CDR2 sequences are SGHDN and FVKESK.

The chain is built from TRBV5-1 and TRBJ2-4; the D gene is possibly TRBD2 (6 bases). The CDR3 sequence is 15 residues long. V was shortened by 0 bases and J by 13 bases, with 20 bases between the two germline ends. The germline gives CDR1 SGHRS, CDR2 YFSETQ. The CDR3 spells CASSLEGRGFGEQYF. As DNA, the CDR3 is TGCGCCAGCAGCTTGGAGGGCCGGGGGTTTGGGGAGCAGTACTTC.

Only a few counts were recorded for this clonotype. The rearrangement uses TRBV9 and TRBJ2-1; no clear D gene. Trimming pared 0 bases from V and 3 bases from J, leaving 7 bases between. The germline V gene has CDR1 SGDLS and CDR2 YYNGEE. The CDR3 consists of 14 residues. CDR3 DNA sequence: TGTGCCAGCAGCGTAGGGGCGCACTACAATGAGCAGTTCTTC. Its protein product is CASSVGAHYNEQFF.

V and J are TRBV20-1 and TRBJ2-7; D is tentatively TRBD1 or TRBD2 (5 bases each). The CDR3 has 15 amino acids. Germline V gene lookup returns CDR1 DFQATT and CDR2 SNEGSKA (reference sequence). V gave up 6 bases and J gave up 4 bases, with 22 bases separating them. CDR3: CSANDPRGPLYEQYF. The CDR3 bases are TGCAGTGCCAACGACCCTCGGGGACCGTTATACGAGCAGTACTTC.

This clonotype was detected many times. V and J are TRBV12-3 or TRBV12-4 and TRBJ2-3; 9 nucleotides agree with TRBD2. V was clipped by 5 bases and J by 5 bases; unmatched bases: 8. There are 15 residues in the CDR3. The CDR3 here is CASSPGGSGRDTQYF. In DNA form, the CDR3 reads TGTGCCAGCAGTCCCGGAGGTAGCGGGAGAGATACGCAGTATTTT.

CDR3 sequence: CASTKLLAGETDTQYF. The CDR3 nucleotides read TGTGCCAGCACCAAATTACTAGCGGGAGAGACAGATACGCAGTATTTT. V and J are TRBV2 and TRBJ2-3; 11 bases fit TRBD2. The CDR3 runs 16 residues. Germline-derived CDR1 and CDR2 are SNHLY and FYNNEI. V trimming: 7 bases; J trimming: 3 bases; junction bases outside the gene matches: 9.

The J gene is TRBJ1-6, the V gene TRBV7-2; a possible D gene is TRBD1 (6 bases). V was cut by 1 base and J by 10 bases, with 14 bases left in between. CDR3 length: 15 residues. CDR1 is SGHTA, CDR2 FQGNSA, per germline. The CDR3 loop reads CASSLEVAGESPLHF. For the CDR3, the DNA is TGTGCCAGCAGCTTAGAAGTTGCAGGGGAATCACCCCTCCACTTT.

V is TRBV6-5 and J is TRBJ1-2, with 8 bases matching TRBD1. The CDR3 loop spans 16 amino acids. Losses at the gene ends were 2 bases for V and 4 bases for J; bases not matched to a gene: 9. Germline V gives CDR1 MNHEY, CDR2 SVGAGI. For the CDR3, the DNA is TGTGCCAGCAGTTACCTAAGAACAGGGGGAGGCTATGGCTACACCTTC. This translates into CASSYLRTGGGYGYTF.

The chain links TRBV5-6 to TRBJ2-7; D possibly corresponds to TRBD2 (6 bases). V lost 2 bases, J lost 7 bases, and 19 bases lay in between. Germline lookup yields CDR1 SGHDT and CDR2 YYEEEE. This CDR3 contains 15 residues. This CDR3 reads CASSFPGLANNEQYF. The CDR3 DNA follows: TGTGCCAGCAGCTTCCCGGGACTCGCCAACAATGAGCAGTACTTC. Drawing the rest from reference TRBV5-6 and TRBJ2-7, the complete variable domain is DAGVTQSPTHLIKTRGQQVTLRCSPKSGHDTVSWYQQALGQGPQFIFQYYEEEERQRGNFPDRFSGHQFPNYSSELNVNALLLGDSALYLCASSFPGLANNEQYFGPGTRLTVT.

This chain joins TRBV20-1 and TRBJ2-7; 9 bases line up with TRBD2. Germline CDR1 DFQATT, CDR2 SNEGSKA (reference sequence). The V and J ends lost 4 bases and 7 bases, in that order; junction bases with no gene match: 11. This CDR3 has 14 amino acids. The CDR3 loop is CSAMAGGPGNEQYF. As DNA, the CDR3 is TGCAGTGCTATGGCGGGAGGGCCAGGCAATGAGCAGTACTTC.

There are many counts of this clonotype. The DNA of the CDR3 is TGCGCCAGCAGCCAATCAGGGGCAGGGAAGGATGAGCAGTTCTTC. Translated, it gives CASSQSGAGKDEQFF. V and J are TRBV4-3 and TRBJ2-1, with D perhaps matching TRBD1 (6 bases). Trimming removed 2 bases at V and 8 bases at J, with 16 bases between. Germline CDR1 LGHNA, CDR2 YSLEER. This CDR3 contains 15 residues.

This clonotype came up a few times. J is TRBJ2-7 and V is TRBV20-1; no clear D gene. Germline CDR1 and CDR2: DFQATT and SNEGSKA (reference sequence). The CDR3 is 12 residues long. V was clipped by 4 bases and J by 0 bases, with 7 bases between them. The CDR3 sequence: CSANLGSYEQYF. The CDR3 DNA follows: TGCAGTGCTAATCTGGGCTCCTACGAGCAGTACTTC.

This chain joins TRBV20-1 and TRBJ2-5; 12 bases align to TRBD2. V lost 3 bases to trimming and J lost 4 bases; unmatched junction nucleotides: 3. This CDR3 comprises 14 residues. Germline V gene lookup returns CDR1 DFQATT and CDR2 SNEGSKA (reference sequence). As DNA, the CDR3 is TGCAGTGCTAGCAGGGGACTAGCGGGAGAGACCCAGTACTTC. It specifies CSASRGLAGETQYF.

This chain joins TRBV12-3 or TRBV12-4 and TRBJ2-3, with TRBD2 matching 9 bases. J lost 0 bases, V lost 3 bases, and 7 bases had no gene match. This CDR3 has 17 amino acids. CDR3 sequence (DNA): TGTGCCAGCAGTTTCGGGCCTAGCGGGATGAGCACAGATACGCAGTATTTT. It encodes CASSFGPSGMSTDTQYF.

V is TRBV20-1 and J is TRBJ2-1, with unresolved D. The CDR3 contains 13 residues. Deletions cut 4 bases from V and 8 bases from J, with 15 bases between. CDR1 and CDR2 from the germline V gene are DFQATT and SNEGSKA (reference sequence). The CDR3 sequence: CSAISRPWDEQFF. The CDR3 DNA sequence: TGCAGTGCTATCTCGAGGCCCTGGGATGAGCAGTTCTTC.

This clonotype was observed a few times. The V gene is TRBV7-2, the J gene TRBJ1-2; D not certain. With 5 bases removed from V and 2 bases from J, the gap between germline ends came to 9 bases. The V gene's germline CDR1 is SGHTA and CDR2 FQGNSA. This CDR3 spans 13 amino acids. The CDR3 bases are TGTGCCAGCAGCGTAGACGGAAACTATGGCTACACCTTC. It encodes CASSVDGNYGYTF.

There are many counts of this clonotype. This may come from a read error, since a much larger clone is one base off. This chain links TRBV20-1 with TRBJ2-7, with 8 bases matching TRBD2. The CDR3 has 15 residues. The J segment lost 7 bases and the V segment lost 1 base, leaving 12 bases of the junction unmatched. The germline V gene has CDR1 DFQATT and CDR2 SNEGSKA (reference sequence). The CDR3 DNA follows: TGCAGTGCTAGAGTGGCTAATAGCGGGATGGAAGAGCAGTACTTC. Protein sequence: CSARVANSGMEEQYF.

The J gene is TRBJ1-1, the V gene TRBV7-2; D is undetermined. This CDR3 spans 15 amino acids. Trimming cost V 0 bases and J 0 bases, with 8 bases left between them. CDR1 is SGHTA and CDR2 is FQGNSA in the germline V gene. Here the CDR3 reads CASSLAFNMNTEAFF. CDR3 nucleotides: TGTGCCAGCAGCTTAGCCTTCAACATGAACACTGAAGCTTTCTTT. Complete variable domain (other parts from reference TRBV7-2 and TRBJ1-1): GAGVSQSPSNKVTEKGKDVELRCDPISGHTALYWYRQSLGQGLEFLIYFQGNSAPDKSGLPSDRFSAERTGGSVSTLTIQRTQQEDSAVYLCASSLAFNMNTEAFFGQGTRLTVV.

This chain links TRBV6-5 with TRBJ1-1; the match to TRBD1 covers 9 bases. CDR3 length equals 13 residues. The V segment lost 6 bases and the J segment 5 bases; nucleotides outside the gene matches: 4. Per the germline V gene, CDR1 is MNHEY and CDR2 is SVGAGI. CDR3 DNA: TGTGCCAGCAGAAACAGGGGGCGGACTGAAGCTTTCTTT. Translated: CASRNRGRTEAFF.

This clonotype has more than one count but fewer than ten. The V call is TRBV20-1, the J call TRBJ2-5; maybe TRBD2 (5 bases). Germline-derived CDR1 and CDR2 are DFQATT and SNEGSKA (reference sequence). There are 15 residues in the CDR3. V lost 6 bases, J lost 4 bases, and 21 bases lay in between. For the CDR3, the DNA is TGCAGTGCCCAAAGGCCGGGGAATGGCGGAGAGACCCAGTACTTC. It yields the protein CSAQRPGNGGETQYF.